Sequencing of this TCR beta chain was carried out in a study of blood T cells in healthy people across ages. Per individual sample, total RNA of at least 5.5 micrograms was extracted. Looked up from germline, CDR1 is DFQATT and CDR2 is SNEGSKA (reference sequence). The CDR3 runs to 12 residues. Study-wide results and caveats: Both higher diversity and more naive CD4+ cells marked long-lived donors when set against aged donors. Roughly linearly, TCR beta diversity per million T cells fell as age increased.

Combining a sample-barcoded 5' primer with a J-beta primer mix, a second PCR ran for roughly 6 to 12 cycles. TCRdb ran MiXCR on the 5' RACE reads and lists one entry per CDR3 protein. Of under 1 million distinct CDR3 sequences listed, approximately 44% are singletons. With respect to this clonotype: The antigen is undetermined.

Sample: blood. The chain couples TRBV20-1 to TRBJ2-7, with 8 bases matching TRBD2. This sequence originates from a man in his 60s in good health. The CDR3, as DNA: TGCAGCGGGGGGGCGGTAACCTACGAGCAGTACTTC. Translating gives CSGGAVTYEQYF.